This T cell receptor beta chain was recovered during a study of STAT5B mutations in CD4+ large granular lymphocyte leukemia. As for the study in general: Among healthy controls, a particular HLA allele went with more CDR3 'QG' motifs. Study conclusions and caveats: Higher CD4+ than CD8+ T-LGLL clonality might reflect small sample size.

Details on this clone: Its specificity is not known.

Original processing notes: A productive frequency of 2.59 x 10-5 was the lowest detectable. This table comes from immunoSEQ multiplex PCR, and its TCRdb copy is limited to in-frame clones, with some not included. V, J and clone size reflect that table, while D and trimming were determined from the DNA. The repertoire holds about 48,000 clones, with under 80% as singletons. Trimming cost V 0 bases and J 2 bases, with 11 bases left between them. The V gene's germline CDR1 is MGHRA and CDR2 YSYEKL. CDR3 length: 16 amino acids. V and J are TRBV4-1 and TRBJ1-5, with a possible D match to TRBD1 (5 bases). The specimen was CD4+ T cells from blood buffy coats. This sequence originates from a human donor in good health. This CDR3 is CASSQDGGVGNQPQHF. The DNA of the CDR3 is TGCGCCAGCAGCCAAGACGGGGGAGTTGGCAATCAGCCCCAGCATTTT.